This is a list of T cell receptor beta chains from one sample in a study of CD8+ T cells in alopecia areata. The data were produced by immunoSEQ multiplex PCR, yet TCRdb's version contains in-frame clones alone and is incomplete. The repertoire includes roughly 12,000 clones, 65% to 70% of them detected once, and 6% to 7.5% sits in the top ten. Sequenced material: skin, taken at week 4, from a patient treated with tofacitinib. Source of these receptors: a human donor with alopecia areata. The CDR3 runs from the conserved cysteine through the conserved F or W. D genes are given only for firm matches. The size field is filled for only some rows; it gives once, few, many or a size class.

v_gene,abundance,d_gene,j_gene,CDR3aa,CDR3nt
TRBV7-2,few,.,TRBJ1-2,CASSLARETYGYTF,TGTGCCAGCAGCTTAGCACGAGAAACATATGGCTACACCTTC
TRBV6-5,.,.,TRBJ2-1,CASSVGTVSYNEQFF,TGTGCCAGCAGTGTGGGGACGGTGTCCTACAATGAGCAGTTCTTC
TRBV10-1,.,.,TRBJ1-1,CASSSDKNTEAFF,TGCGCCAGCAGTAGCGACAAGAACACTGAAGCTTTCTTT
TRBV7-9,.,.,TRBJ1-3,CASSSSTRAEAGNTIYF,TGTGCCAGCAGCTCATCCACCCGGGCGGAGGCTGGAAACACCATATATTTT
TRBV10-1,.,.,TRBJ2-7,CANITGPCAYEQYF,TGCGCCAACATAACAGGGCCTTGTGCCTACGAGCAGTACTTC
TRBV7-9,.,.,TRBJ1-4,CASSDDRVGEKLFF,TGTGCCAGCAGCGACGACCGGGTTGGGGAAAAACTGTTTTTT
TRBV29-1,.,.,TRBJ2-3,CSVEPSTLLSTDTQYF,TGCAGCGTTGAACCATCCACACTCCTAAGCACAGATACGCAGTATTTT
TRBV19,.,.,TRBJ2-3,CASSIDPFDTQYF,TGTGCCAGTAGTATAGATCCTTTTGATACGCAGTATTTT
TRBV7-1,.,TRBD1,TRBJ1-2,CASSLGTGNGYTF,TGTGCCAGCAGCTTAGGGACAGGGAATGGCTACACCTTC
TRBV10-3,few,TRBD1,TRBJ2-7,CAISPGTGPYEQYF,TGTGCCATCAGTCCCGGGACAGGACCCTACGAGCAGTACTTC
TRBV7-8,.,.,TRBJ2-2,CASSTVTNTGELFF,TGTGCCAGCAGCACCGTTACGAACACCGGGGAGCTGTTTTTT
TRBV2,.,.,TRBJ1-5,CASREGLGNQPQHF,TGTGCCAGCAGAGAGGGTCTGGGCAATCAGCCCCAGCATTTT
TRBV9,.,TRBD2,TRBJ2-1,CASSVATGTSGGASNEQFF,TGTGCCAGCAGCGTAGCTACAGGGACTAGCGGGGGGGCCAGCAATGAGCAGTTCTTC
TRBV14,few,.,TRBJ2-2,CASSQEGAPNTGELFF,TGTGCCAGCAGCCAAGAGGGGGCTCCGAACACCGGGGAGCTGTTTTTT
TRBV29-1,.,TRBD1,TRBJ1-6,CSGGQGNSPLHF,TGCAGCGGGGGACAGGGAAATTCACCCCTCCACTTT
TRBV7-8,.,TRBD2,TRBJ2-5,CASSLISGGQETQYF,TGTGCCAGCAGCTTGATTAGCGGGGGGCAAGAGACCCAGTACTTC
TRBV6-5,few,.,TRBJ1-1,CASRRQFAATEAFF,TGTGCCAGCAGGCGACAGTTTGCTGCCACTGAAGCTTTCTTT
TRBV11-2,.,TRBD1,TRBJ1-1,CASSQGQGMNTEAFF,TGTGCCAGCAGCCAAGGACAGGGGATGAACACTGAAGCTTTCTTT
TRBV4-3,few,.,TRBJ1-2,CASSPGIGDWYGYTF,TGCGCCAGCAGCCCCGGGATAGGGGATTGGTATGGCTACACCTTC
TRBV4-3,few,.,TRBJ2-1,CASSQVGEGGGTEQFF,TGCGCCAGCAGCCAAGTGGGTGAGGGTGGGGGGACGGAGCAGTTCTTC
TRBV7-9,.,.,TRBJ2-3,CASSRGGTGQYSTDTQYF,TGTGCCAGCAGCCGTGGAGGCACAGGCCAGTATAGCACAGATACGCAGTATTTT
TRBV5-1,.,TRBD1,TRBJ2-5,CASSDRVGETQYF,TGCGCCAGCAGCGACAGGGTAGGGGAGACCCAGTACTTC
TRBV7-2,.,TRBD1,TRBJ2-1,CASSLGQGSVNEQFF,TGTGCCAGCAGCTTAGGACAGGGGTCGGTCAATGAGCAGTTCTTC
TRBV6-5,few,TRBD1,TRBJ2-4,CASRPQGAKNIQYF,TGTGCCAGCAGACCACAGGGGGCCAAAAACATTCAGTACTTC
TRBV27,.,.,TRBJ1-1,CASSLRRQTAEAFF,TGTGCCAGCAGTTTAAGACGGCAGACCGCTGAAGCTTTCTTT
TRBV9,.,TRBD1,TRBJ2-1,CASSVGQTVGKNEQFF,TGTGCCAGCAGCGTGGGACAGACCGTCGGTAAGAATGAGCAGTTCTTC
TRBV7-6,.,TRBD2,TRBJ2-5,CASSFSGGGETQYF,TGTGCCAGCAGCTTTAGCGGGGGAGGGGAGACCCAGTACTTC
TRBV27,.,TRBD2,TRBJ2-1,CASTPSGGAPQSEQFF,TGTGCCAGCACCCCTAGCGGGGGGGCCCCTCAATCCGAGCAGTTCTTC
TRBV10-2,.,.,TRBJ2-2,CATTPLGGNTGELFF,TGCGCCACCACTCCGCTAGGGGGGAACACCGGGGAGCTGTTTTTT
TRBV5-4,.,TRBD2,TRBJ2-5,CASSLYSGGGKTQYF,TGTGCCAGCAGCTTGTATAGCGGGGGGGGGAAGACCCAGTACTTC
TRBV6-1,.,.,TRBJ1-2,CASSGVSEGYTF,TGTGCCAGCAGTGGGGTCTCGGAGGGCTACACCTTC
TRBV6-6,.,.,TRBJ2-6,CAALDDSSGANVLTF,TGTGCCGCCCTGGACGACAGCTCTGGGGCCAACGTCCTGACTTTC
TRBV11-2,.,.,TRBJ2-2,CASSSRMAYTGELFF,TGTGCCAGCAGCTCTAGGATGGCTTACACCGGGGAGCTGTTTTTT
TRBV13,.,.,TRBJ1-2,CASSLRTVGNYGYTF,TGTGCCAGCAGCTTACGAACCGTGGGGAACTATGGCTACACCTTC
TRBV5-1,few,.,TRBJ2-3,CASSLGNGPSGTDTQYF,TGCGCCAGCAGCTTGGGCAACGGACCAAGTGGCACAGATACGCAGTATTTT
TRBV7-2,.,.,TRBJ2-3,CASSSTGTSTDTQYF,TGTGCCAGCAGCTCGACCGGGACTAGCACAGATACGCAGTATTTT
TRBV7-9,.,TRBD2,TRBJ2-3,CASSPRLAGVRTDTQYF,TGTGCCAGCAGCCCAAGACTAGCGGGGGTTCGCACAGATACGCAGTATTTT
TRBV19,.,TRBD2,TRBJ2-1,CASSVTSGTYNEQFF,TGTGCCAGTAGTGTCACTAGCGGCACCTACAATGAGCAGTTCTTC
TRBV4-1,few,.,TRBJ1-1,CASSQEVDRTEAFF,TGCGCCAGCAGCCAAGAGGTAGACAGAACTGAAGCTTTCTTT
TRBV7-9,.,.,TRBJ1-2,CASSYLGGGYTF,TGTGCCAGCAGCTACCTGGGAGGGGGCTACACCTTC
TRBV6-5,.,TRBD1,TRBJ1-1,CASSPGQLNTEAFF,TGTGCCAGCAGCCCGGGACAGCTGAACACTGAAGCTTTCTTT
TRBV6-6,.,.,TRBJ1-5,CASSARGASQPQHF,TGTGCCAGCAGTGCAAGGGGGGCCAGTCAGCCCCAGCATTTT
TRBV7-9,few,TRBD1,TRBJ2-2,CSLRKGQLNTGELFF,TGTTCTCTGAGGAAGGGACAGTTAAACACCGGGGAGCTGTTTTTT
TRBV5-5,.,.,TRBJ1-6,CASSLAGGENSPLHF,TGTGCCAGCAGCTTGGCCGGGGGTGAGAATTCACCCCTCCACTTT
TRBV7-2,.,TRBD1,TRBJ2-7,CASSLDRGRFSEQYF,TGTGCCAGCAGCTTAGACAGGGGGCGATTCAGCGAGCAGTACTTC
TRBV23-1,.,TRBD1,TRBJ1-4,CASRAEQGGRGEKLFF,TGCGCCAGCAGGGCTGAGCAGGGGGGGCGCGGTGAAAAACTGTTTTTT
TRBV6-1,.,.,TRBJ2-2,CASSEAGENTGELFF,TGTGCCAGCAGTGAGGCGGGCGAGAACACCGGGGAGCTGTTTTTT
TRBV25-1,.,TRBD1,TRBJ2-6,CASGTGDVLTF,TGTGCCAGCGGGACAGGGGACGTCCTGACTTTC
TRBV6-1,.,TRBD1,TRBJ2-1,CASSGGQGGAYNEQFF,TGTGCCAGCAGTGGCGGACAGGGTGGCGCCTACAATGAGCAGTTCTTC
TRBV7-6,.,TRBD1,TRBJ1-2,CASSLTGETAGYGYTF,TGTGCCAGCAGCTTAACAGGGGAAACGGCGGGCTATGGCTACACCTTC
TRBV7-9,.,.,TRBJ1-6,CASSSSDSPNSPLHF,TGTGCCAGCAGCTCGTCGGACAGCCCTAATTCACCCCTCCACTTT
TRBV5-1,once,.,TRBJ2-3,CASSLIVGGAEDTQYF,TGCGCCAGCAGCTTGATCGTCGGGGGCGCGGAAGATACGCAGTATTTT